This T cell receptor (beta chain) originates from a study of T-cell reconstitution after alpha-beta-depleted transplantation in children. General study points: The main origin of T-cell counts and diversity one year after transplant was newly produced T cells. Two months or so post-transplant, alpha-beta T cells reportedly derived from several hundred expanded graft clones. Surviving recipient T cells and intrathymic progenitors accounted for some patients' high TCRbeta diversity at day 60.

V was pared by 5 bases and J by 8 bases, with 16 bases between. Germline CDR1 and CDR2: KGHSH and LQKENI. The CDR3 loop spans 14 amino acids. On this clonotype itself: Its antigen is as yet unknown.

Unique molecular identifiers tagged the TCRbeta library. One entry per CDR3 protein, called by TCRdb with MiXCR from the PCR reads. The data hold about 310,000 distinct CDR3 sequences, with approximately 20% observed a single time. The receptor was isolated from a male patient between 10 and 17 years old who had a stem cell transplant for acute lymphoblastic leukemia, so the T cells may come from the graft donor. The chain recombines TRBV18 with TRBJ1-5, with D tentatively TRBD1 (6 bases). Sequenced here: PBMCs, mostly from graft donor cells, sampled 180 days after TCRalphabeta/CD19-depleted stem cell transplant. CDR3 sequence reads: CASSSGQPPKPQHF. Written as DNA, the CDR3 is TGTGCCAGCTCATCTGGACAGCCGCCAAAGCCCCAGCATTTT.